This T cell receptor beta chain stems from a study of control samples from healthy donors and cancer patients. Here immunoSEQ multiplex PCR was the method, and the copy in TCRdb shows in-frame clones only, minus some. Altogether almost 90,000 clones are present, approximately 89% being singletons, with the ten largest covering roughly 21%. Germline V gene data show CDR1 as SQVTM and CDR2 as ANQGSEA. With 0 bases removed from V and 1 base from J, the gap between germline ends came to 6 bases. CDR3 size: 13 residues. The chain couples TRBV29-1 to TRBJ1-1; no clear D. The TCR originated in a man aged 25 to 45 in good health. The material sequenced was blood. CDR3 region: CSVEEGRNTEAFF. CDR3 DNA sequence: TGCAGCGTTGAAGAGGGCCGGAACACTGAAGCTTTCTTT.